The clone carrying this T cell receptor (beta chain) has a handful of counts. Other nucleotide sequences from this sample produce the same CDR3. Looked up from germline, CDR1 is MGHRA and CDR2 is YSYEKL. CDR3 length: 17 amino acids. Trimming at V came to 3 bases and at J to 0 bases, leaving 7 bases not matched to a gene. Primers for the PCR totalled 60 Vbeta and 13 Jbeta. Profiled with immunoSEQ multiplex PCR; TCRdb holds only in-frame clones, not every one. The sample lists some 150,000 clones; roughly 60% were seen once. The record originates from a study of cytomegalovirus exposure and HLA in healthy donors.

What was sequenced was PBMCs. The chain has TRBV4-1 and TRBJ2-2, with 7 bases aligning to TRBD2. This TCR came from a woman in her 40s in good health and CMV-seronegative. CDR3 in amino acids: CASSHPIAGANTGELFF. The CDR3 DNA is TGCGCCAGCAGCCATCCCATAGCGGGTGCGAACACCGGGGAGCTGTTTTTT.